This is a list of T cell receptor beta chains from one sample in a study of blood T cell repertoires in COVID-19. Data came from immunoSEQ multiplex PCR; TCRdb stores just in-frame clones and leaves some out. The table records fewer than 300,000 clones, roughly nine tenths of them present only once. Specimen: peripheral blood. These receptor sequences come from a man in his 60s who had recovered from COVID-19. Both conserved end residues are part of each CDR3. The D gene is left open where the match is weak. Clone size is shown for a subset of rows, as once, few, many or a class of expanded clone.

DNA: TGCGCCAGCAGCGTGGGACAGGCCTACAATGAGCAGTTCTTC
CDR3: CASSVGQAYNEQFF
size: .
V: TRBV5-1
D: TRBD1
J: TRBJ2-1

DNA: TGTGCCTGGAGTGTGACGACAGGGGTCTACGAGCAGTACTTC
CDR3: CAWSVTTGVYEQYF
size: .
V: TRBV30
D: TRBD1
J: TRBJ2-7

DNA: TGTGCCAGCAGCTTAGTCCCCGGGGTAACCTACGAGCAGTACTTC
CDR3: CASSLVPGVTYEQYF
size: .
V: TRBV11-2
D: .
J: TRBJ2-7

DNA: TGTGCCAGCAGCCAAGGCAGGGCCACTGAAGCTTTCTTT
CDR3: CASSQGRATEAFF
size: .
V: TRBV14
D: .
J: TRBJ1-1

DNA: TGTGCCAGCAGTCCGGAGGATGGCTATCCAGATACGCAGTATTTT
CDR3: CASSPEDGYPDTQYF
size: .
V: TRBV6-4
D: .
J: TRBJ2-3

DNA: TGTGCCAGCAGCACGGGACAGCTCTCTGGAAACACCATATATTTT
CDR3: CASSTGQLSGNTIYF
size: few
V: TRBV7-9
D: TRBD1
J: TRBJ1-3

DNA: TGTGCCAGCAGCCAAGCCCAGACTAGCGGGGGTATCGGGGAGCTGTTTTTT
CDR3: CASSQAQTSGGIGELFF
size: .
V: TRBV4-2
D: TRBD2
J: TRBJ2-2

DNA: TGTGCCAGCAGCCAAGATTGGGGACAGTTCTCTGGAAACACCATATATTTT
CDR3: CASSQDWGQFSGNTIYF
size: .
V: TRBV14
D: TRBD1
J: TRBJ1-3

DNA: TGCGCCAGCAGCCAAGCTATGACAGGGACACCCTACAATGAGCAGTTCTTC
CDR3: CASSQAMTGTPYNEQFF
size: .
V: TRBV4-1
D: TRBD1
J: TRBJ2-1

DNA: TGTGCCAGCAGCGGGACAGGGGATAGTGGCTACACCTTC
CDR3: CASSGTGDSGYTF
size: .
V: TRBV6-5
D: TRBD1
J: TRBJ1-2

DNA: TGCGCCAGCAGCCACCCACAGGGGGCGCGGGACGAGCAGTACTTC
CDR3: CASSHPQGARDEQYF
size: .
V: TRBV4-1
D: TRBD1
J: TRBJ2-7

DNA: TGTGCCAGCAGCCCCGGGACAGGGGGCTCCTATGGCTACACCTTC
CDR3: CASSPGTGGSYGYTF
size: .
V: TRBV5-4
D: TRBD1
J: TRBJ1-2

DNA: TGTGCCAGTAGTGAACAGCGGGGTGAAAAACTGTTTTTT
CDR3: CASSEQRGEKLFF
size: .
V: TRBV19
D: .
J: TRBJ1-4

DNA: TGTGCCAGTAGTAGGGACAGGGTAGGGGCCGGGGAGCTGTTTTTT
CDR3: CASSRDRVGAGELFF
size: once
V: TRBV19
D: TRBD1
J: TRBJ2-2

DNA: TGTGCCAGCAGCTTGGGGGGACAGGGGCAACATGGCTACACCTTC
CDR3: CASSLGGQGQHGYTF
size: .
V: TRBV5-6
D: TRBD1
J: TRBJ1-2

DNA: TGTGCCAGCAGCGATCGGGGGGGCCGCACCGGGGAGCTGTTTTTT
CDR3: CASSDRGGRTGELFF
size: .
V: TRBV11-3
D: TRBD2
J: TRBJ2-2

DNA: TGTGCCAGTAGAGAGCGGGGGGGCGGTTACGAGCAGTACTTC
CDR3: CASRERGGGYEQYF
size: .
V: TRBV19
D: TRBD2
J: TRBJ2-7

DNA: TGTGCCAGCCCTAGCGGGACAGGAACGAACACCGGGGAGCTGTTTTTT
CDR3: CASPSGTGTNTGELFF
size: .
V: TRBV6-6
D: .
J: TRBJ2-2

DNA: TGTGCCAGTAGTATAGTGCCAGACGGGGAGCAGTACTTC
CDR3: CASSIVPDGEQYF
size: .
V: TRBV19
D: .
J: TRBJ2-7

DNA: TGTGCCTGGAGTGACAACTACGAGCAGTACTTC
CDR3: CAWSDNYEQYF
size: .
V: TRBV30
D: .
J: TRBJ2-7

DNA: TGTGCCAGCAGTACCAGGACAGGGCAGGGAGCTTTCTTT
CDR3: CASSTRTGQGAFF
size: .
V: TRBV27
D: TRBD1
J: TRBJ1-1

DNA: TGTGCCAGCAGCCCGGAGGTAGCAGGGGGCAATTGGAATGGCTACACCTTC
CDR3: CASSPEVAGGNWNGYTF
size: .
V: TRBV5-6
D: TRBD1
J: TRBJ1-2

DNA: TGTGCCAGCAGCCCTACCTTGGAGGCGGATGGGATGAACACTGAAGCTTTCTTT
CDR3: CASSPTLEADGMNTEAFF
size: .
V: TRBV9
D: .
J: TRBJ1-1

DNA: TGTGCCAGCAGCTCGGGACAGATAACTAATGAAAAACTGTTTTTT
CDR3: CASSSGQITNEKLFF
size: once
V: TRBV11-2
D: TRBD1
J: TRBJ1-4

DNA: TGTGCCAGCAGCGTAGATGGGGGACAGGCCCAGGGAGATACGCAGTATTTT
CDR3: CASSVDGGQAQGDTQYF
size: .
V: TRBV9
D: TRBD1
J: TRBJ2-3

DNA: TGTGCCACCAGTGATCAGCAGGGCGCCCCAGATACGCAGTATTTT
CDR3: CATSDQQGAPDTQYF
size: .
V: TRBV24-1
D: .
J: TRBJ2-3

DNA: TGTGCCAGCAGTTACTCCGGGACAGGGGGGACTGAAGCTTTCTTT
CDR3: CASSYSGTGGTEAFF
size: few
V: TRBV6-6
D: TRBD1
J: TRBJ1-1

DNA: TGTGCCAGCAGCCGGGGACAGTGGGAATCCTACGAGCAGTACTTC
CDR3: CASSRGQWESYEQYF
size: .
V: TRBV21-1
D: .
J: TRBJ2-7

DNA: TGTGCCAGCAGCCCGACGGGGTTAGCTAACTATGGCTACACCTTC
CDR3: CASSPTGLANYGYTF
size: .
V: TRBV11-2
D: .
J: TRBJ1-2

DNA: TGTGCCAGCTCACCAGGTCCGGGAAACACTGAAGCTTTCTTT
CDR3: CASSPGPGNTEAFF
size: .
V: TRBV18
D: .
J: TRBJ1-1

DNA: TGTGCCAGCAGTGAAGGGTTTTATGTGGATCTAGCGGGGGGTTACAGGCACCGTGAGCAGTTCTTC
CDR3: CASSEGFYVDLAGGYRHREQFF
size: .
V: TRBV6-1
D: TRBD2
J: TRBJ2-1

DNA: TGTGCCAGCAGCGCGACAGGGCCGGGGACTGAAGCTTTCTTT
CDR3: CASSATGPGTEAFF
size: few
V: TRBV9
D: TRBD1
J: TRBJ1-1

DNA: TGTGCCAGCAGTGGGACTAGCGTGGGCGGCGTTGAGCAGTTCTTC
CDR3: CASSGTSVGGVEQFF
size: once
V: TRBV6-2/TRBV6-3
D: TRBD2
J: TRBJ2-1

DNA: TGTGCCAGCAGCTTAGGCGGGACCGGTAACTATGGCTACACCTTC
CDR3: CASSLGGTGNYGYTF
size: .
V: TRBV7-9
D: .
J: TRBJ1-2

DNA: TGTGCCAGCAGCTTGTTACAGGGCAAAAATTCACCCCTCCACTTT
CDR3: CASSLLQGKNSPLHF
size: .
V: TRBV5-6
D: .
J: TRBJ1-6

DNA: TGTGCCAGCAGCCGCTACAGGGAAGGAGACAATGAGCAGTTCTTC
CDR3: CASSRYREGDNEQFF
size: .
V: TRBV5-4
D: .
J: TRBJ2-1

DNA: TGTGCCAGCAGCGGGAGGGTGCCTGGGGCCAACGTCCTGACTTTC
CDR3: CASSGRVPGANVLTF
size: .
V: TRBV5-6
D: TRBD2
J: TRBJ2-6

DNA: TGCGCCAGCAGCGTAACTAGCGGGGGGGCGACCCAGTACTTC
CDR3: CASSVTSGGATQYF
size: .
V: TRBV5-1
D: TRBD2
J: TRBJ2-5

DNA: TGTGCCAGCAGCCCTCTAGCGAACACCGGGGAGCTGTTTTTT
CDR3: CASSPLANTGELFF
size: .
V: TRBV7-3
D: .
J: TRBJ2-2

DNA: TGTGCCAGCTCCCCTCAGAGCGGTAATCAGCCCCAGCATTTT
CDR3: CASSPQSGNQPQHF
size: .
V: TRBV18
D: .
J: TRBJ1-5

DNA: TGTGCCAGTAACCAACAGGGGTGGGGTGGCTACACCTTC
CDR3: CASNQQGWGGYTF
size: .
V: TRBV19
D: TRBD1
J: TRBJ1-2

DNA: TGCGCCAGCAGCCCACAGGGGCTCGGTAATGAAAAACTGTTTTTT
CDR3: CASSPQGLGNEKLFF
size: .
V: TRBV5-1
D: TRBD1
J: TRBJ1-4

DNA: TGTGCCAGCAGTTACGGGACAGGTCATTTTGACTATGGCTACACCTTC
CDR3: CASSYGTGHFDYGYTF
size: .
V: TRBV6-5
D: TRBD1
J: TRBJ1-2

DNA: TGCGCCAGCAGTCAATTGACAGGGAGTGAAAAACTGTTTTTT
CDR3: CASSQLTGSEKLFF
size: .
V: TRBV23-1
D: TRBD1
J: TRBJ1-4

DNA: TGTGCCAGCAGTTACGGACAGCCTAGGGAGACCCAGTACTTC
CDR3: CASSYGQPRETQYF
size: .
V: TRBV6-2/TRBV6-3
D: .
J: TRBJ2-5

DNA: TGTGCCAGTAGTATGGCGGGGGCCAAAAACATTCAGTACTTC
CDR3: CASSMAGAKNIQYF
size: .
V: TRBV19
D: .
J: TRBJ2-4

DNA: TGTGCCTGGAGCTGGCTAGCGGGGGCTAACGAGCAGTACTTC
CDR3: CAWSWLAGANEQYF
size: .
V: TRBV30
D: TRBD2
J: TRBJ2-7

DNA: TGTGCCAGCAGCTCGATTGTCAAACAGGGCCAAAGAGCTTTCTTT
CDR3: CASSSIVKQGQRAFF
size: .
V: TRBV5-6
D: .
J: TRBJ1-1